Following are 22 T cell receptor beta chains from one sample sequenced in a study of T cells after yellow fever vaccination. TCRdb re-analysed the 5' RACE reads in MiXCR, keeping a single row per CDR3 protein. The sample lists about 550,000 distinct CDR3 sequences, 15% to 20% seen once, with approximately 15% in the top ten. The material was PBMCs, obtained 15 days after the yellow fever booster vaccination. The receptors shown here come from a man younger than 40 who received the YFV17D yellow fever vaccine.

The chain uses TRBV24-1 and TRBJ2-3, with 9 bases aligning to TRBD1. Losses at the gene ends were 4 bases for V and 3 bases for J; bases not matched to a gene: 13. The CDR3 has 18 amino acids. The germline V gene has CDR1 KGHDR and CDR2 SFDVKD. CDR3 region: CATSEPTLTGGRTDTQYF. CDR3 sequence (DNA): TGTGCCACCAGTGAGCCTACCCTAACAGGGGGCCGTACAGATACGCAGTATTTT.

The V gene is TRBV4-2, the J gene TRBJ2-5, with TRBD2 matching over 13 bases. Germline V gene lookup returns CDR1 LGHNA and CDR2 YNFKEQ. V shed 4 bases, J shed 0 bases, and the junction held 5 bases outside the gene matches. The length of the CDR3 is 17 residues. CDR3 region: CASSPRLAGGYQETQYF. In nucleotides, the CDR3 is TGTGCCAGCAGCCCCAGACTAGCGGGAGGATACCAAGAGACCCAGTACTTC.

This clonotype was observed a few times. The chain joins TRBV7-3 to TRBJ2-3; D gene ambiguous. CDR1 SGHTA and CDR2 FQGTGA come from the germline V gene. The CDR3 has 13 residues. V was trimmed by 1 base and J by 4 bases, leaving 6 bases between them. The CDR3 is CASSLMIPDTQYF. The CDR3, as DNA: TGTGCCAGCAGCTTAATGATTCCAGATACGCAGTATTTT.

This clonotype was counted between two and nine times. V and J are TRBV12-3 or TRBV12-4 and TRBJ2-3, with TRBD2 matching over 11 bases. The CDR3 extends over 15 amino acids. Unmatched junction bases numbered 0, after V lost 0 bases and J lost 4 bases. CDR3 amino acids: CASSLALAGADTQYF. As DNA, the CDR3 is TGTGCCAGCAGTTTAGCACTAGCGGGAGCAGATACGCAGTATTTT.

This clonotype came up a few times. The rearrangement uses TRBV19 and TRBJ2-1; D remains ambiguous. Trimming removed 3 bases from V and 8 bases from J, with 14 bases in between. CDR1 and CDR2 (germline): LNHDA, SQIVND (reference sequence). The CDR3 has 14 residues. CDR3 sequence reads: CASSMPPELDEQFF. CDR3 in DNA: TGTGCCAGTAGTATGCCGCCTGAGTTGGATGAGCAGTTCTTC.

The CDR3 reads CASSYPGSTNEQFF. The CDR3 coding sequence is TGTGCCAGCAGTTACCCCGGGTCGACGAATGAGCAGTTCTTC. The gene calls are TRBV6-5 and TRBJ2-1; D is uncertain. CDR1 and CDR2 (germline): MNHEY, SVGAGI. This CDR3 is built from 14 residues. V was cut by 2 bases and J by 7 bases, with 12 bases left in between.

This clonotype has a handful of counts. The chain combines TRBV18 with TRBJ2-3, with D unresolved. Trimming stripped 6 bases from V and 4 bases from J, with 8 bases between. Germline lookup yields CDR1 KGHSH and CDR2 LQKENI. This CDR3 has 12 amino acids. Here the CDR3 DNA reads TGTGCCAGCTCGCAATCCGCAGATACGCAGTATTTT. Translating gives CASSQSADTQYF.

Only a few counts were recorded for this clonotype. The chain uses TRBV12-3 or TRBV12-4 and TRBJ2-3; 13 bases line up with TRBD2. The V gene end was trimmed by 4 bases and the J gene end by 4 bases; junction bases not matched to a gene: 2. The CDR3 loop spans 15 amino acids. The CDR3 sequence is CASSSGLAGPDTQYF. The CDR3 DNA is TGTGCCAGCAGTTCGGGACTAGCGGGACCAGATACGCAGTATTTT.

V gene TRBV5-6 combines with J gene TRBJ2-5; no clear D. CDR1 SGHDT and CDR2 YYEEEE come from the germline V gene. The CDR3 has 13 amino acids. The V end lost 0 bases, the J end lost 6 bases, and 9 bases lay between the germline ends. The CDR3, as DNA: TGTGCCAGCAGCTTGGAGCGCAAACAGACCCAGTACTTC. Translated, it gives CASSLERKQTQYF.

The J gene is TRBJ2-7, the V gene TRBV9, with D perhaps matching TRBD2 (6 bases). Trimming cost V 5 bases and J 5 bases, with 23 bases left between them. Looked up from germline, CDR1 is SGDLS and CDR2 is YYNGEE. This CDR3 is 16 amino acids long. The CDR3 sequence is CASSPQAAGGPHEQYF. In DNA form, the CDR3 reads TGTGCCAGCAGTCCTCAGGCAGCGGGCGGCCCACACGAGCAGTACTTC.

This clonotype was detected a few times. The chain joins TRBV7-2 to TRBJ2-7; possibly TRBD2 for D (5 bases). The CDR3 covers 13 residues. The V end lost 2 bases, the J end lost 6 bases, and 11 bases lay between the germline ends. Looked up from germline, CDR1 is SGHTA and CDR2 is FQGNSA. The DNA of the CDR3 is TGTGCCAGCAGCTTACAACTAGTGGGCGAGCAGTACTTC. Translation gives CASSLQLVGEQYF.

The rearrangement links TRBV20-1 to TRBJ2-5, with 10 bases identical to TRBD2. With 6 bases clipped from V and 5 bases from J, the junction kept 9 bases outside the gene matches. CDR3 length: 14 residues. CDR1 is DFQATT, CDR2 SNEGSKA, per germline (reference sequence). In nucleotides, the CDR3 is TGCAGTGCGCAAGCGGGAGGGCCCATGGAGACCCAGTACTTC. The encoded protein is CSAQAGGPMETQYF.

This clonotype has only a few counts. The chain has TRBV19 and TRBJ2-5, with no clear D. The germline gives CDR1 LNHDA, CDR2 SQIVND (reference sequence). Trimming cost V 5 bases and J 5 bases, with 18 bases left between them. The CDR3 has 15 amino acids. CDR3 nucleotide sequence: TGTGCCAGTAGTCCCCTCAGTCAGGCCCGTGAGACCCAGTACTTC. Translation: CASSPLSQARETQYF.

This clonotype was counted only a few times. The gene calls are TRBV6-2 or TRBV6-3 and TRBJ1-1; no reliable D call. Germline lookup yields CDR1 MNHEY and CDR2 SVGEGT. Trimming stripped 2 bases from V and 7 bases from J, with 11 bases between. This CDR3 has 13 amino acids. CDR3 region: CASSYGVVYEAFF. DNA for the CDR3: TGTGCCAGCAGTTACGGGGTCGTCTATGAAGCTTTCTTT.

V and J are TRBV12-3 or TRBV12-4 and TRBJ2-7; no reliable D call. This CDR3 is built from 13 residues. Trimming left V 3 bases short and J 4 bases short, with 10 bases between. The CDR3 DNA reads TGTGCCAGCAGTTTCCACAGCTCTTACGAGCAGTACTTC. Protein product: CASSFHSSYEQYF.

J is TRBJ1-2 and V is TRBV20-1; 8 nucleotides align to TRBD1. The ends lost 4 bases at V and 7 bases at J; junction bases unmatched: 5. Germline-derived CDR1 and CDR2 are DFQATT and SNEGSKA (reference sequence). CDR3 length equals 12 residues. The CDR3: CSATTGGPGYTF. The CDR3 nucleotides read TGCAGTGCTACTACAGGGGGTCCTGGCTACACCTTC.

This clonotype was detected a few times. J is TRBJ2-7 and V is TRBV20-1, with D tentatively TRBD1 or TRBD2 (5 bases each). The CDR3 is 13 residues long. Between the trimmed V and J ends, which lost 2 bases and 2 bases, there was a span of 10 bases. Germline V CDR1 and CDR2: DFQATT, SNEGSKA (reference sequence). The CDR3 nucleotides are TGCAGTGCTAGACACGGGACCACCTACGAGCAGTACTTC. Residues: CSARHGTTYEQYF.

This clonotype turned up a few times. The rearrangement uses TRBV20-1 and TRBJ2-5, with 9 bases identical to TRBD1. Trimming removed 3 bases from V and 9 bases from J; junction bases left unmatched: 14. Germline V gives CDR1 DFQATT, CDR2 SNEGSKA (reference sequence). This CDR3 spans 15 amino acids. This CDR3 is CSARSAQGWTGAQYF. CDR3 nucleotide sequence: TGCAGTGCTAGGTCAGCGCAGGGATGGACAGGGGCCCAGTACTTC.

This clonotype was seen only a few times. One end of the junction is discordant with germline, which a read error may explain. This rearrangement joins TRBV20-1 to TRBJ2-7; no clear D gene. The CDR3 runs 11 residues. The germline V gene encodes CDR1 DFQATT and CDR2 SNEGSKA (reference sequence). The CDR3 sequence: CSPRSGYEQYF. The CDR3 region has the DNA TGCAGTCCTAGGAGTGGTTACGAGCAGTACTTC.

This clonotype was observed a few times. The chain recombines TRBV2 with TRBJ2-1; TRBD2 matches 9 bases. J gave up 2 bases and V 6 bases, and 5 bases lay outside the gene matches. Germline values: CDR1 SNHLY, CDR2 FYNNEI. The CDR3 is 15 amino acids. This CDR3 reads CASSQAGGTYNEQFF. DNA of the CDR3: TGTGCCAGCAGCCAAGCGGGAGGAACCTACAATGAGCAGTTCTTC.

This clonotype was found a few times. The rearrangement uses TRBV29-1 and TRBJ1-1; a possible D gene is TRBD1 (5 bases). Trimming stripped 5 bases from V and 0 bases from J, with 10 bases between. Germline CDR1 SQVTM, CDR2 ANQGSEA. This CDR3 is 13 amino acids long. Here the CDR3 DNA reads TGCAGCGTTAGCAGGGATATGAACACTGAAGCTTTCTTT. As protein: CSVSRDMNTEAFF.

This clonotype was counted a few times. The chain combines TRBV28 with TRBJ2-7; weak D call: TRBD2 (5 bases). Trimming cost V 7 bases and J 0 bases, with 10 bases left between them. Germline CDR1 is MDHEN and CDR2 is SYDVKM. The CDR3 loop spans 13 amino acids. The CDR3, as DNA: TGTGCCAGCATGGGGAGAACCTCCTACGAGCAGTACTTC. It encodes CASMGRTSYEQYF.